This TCR beta chain was observed in a study of cytomegalovirus exposure and HLA in healthy donors. Whole-study findings and limits: TCR beta chains numbering under 200 were designated cytomegalovirus-associated.

The PCR contained 60 Vbeta and 13 Jbeta primers. The method was immunoSEQ multiplex PCR; TCRdb's version includes in-frame clones alone and lacks a portion of them. The table shows around 130,000 clones, with 75% to 90% occurring only once. To note about this clone: As yet, its antigen is unknown.

Per germline, CDR1 SGHDN and CDR2 FVKESK. The CDR3 length is 16 residues. Trimming removed 5 bases at V and 4 bases at J, with 20 bases between. V and J are TRBV14 and TRBJ1-2; D gene unclear. The sample comprised PBMCs. This receptor was taken from a man aged 30 to 39 in good health and CMV-seronegative. The CDR3, as DNA: TGTGCCAGCAGCACCCGATCGGGGAGCAGATCCTATGGCTACACCTTC. It is translated as CASSTRSGSRSYGYTF. Combining the CDR3 with reference TRBV14 and TRBJ1-2 gives the whole variable domain EAGVTQFPSHSVIEKGQTVTLRCDPISGHDNLYWYRRVMGKEIKFLLHFVKESKQDESGMPNNRFLAERTGGTYSTLKVQPAELEDSGVYFCASSTRSGSRSYGYTFGSGTRLTVV.